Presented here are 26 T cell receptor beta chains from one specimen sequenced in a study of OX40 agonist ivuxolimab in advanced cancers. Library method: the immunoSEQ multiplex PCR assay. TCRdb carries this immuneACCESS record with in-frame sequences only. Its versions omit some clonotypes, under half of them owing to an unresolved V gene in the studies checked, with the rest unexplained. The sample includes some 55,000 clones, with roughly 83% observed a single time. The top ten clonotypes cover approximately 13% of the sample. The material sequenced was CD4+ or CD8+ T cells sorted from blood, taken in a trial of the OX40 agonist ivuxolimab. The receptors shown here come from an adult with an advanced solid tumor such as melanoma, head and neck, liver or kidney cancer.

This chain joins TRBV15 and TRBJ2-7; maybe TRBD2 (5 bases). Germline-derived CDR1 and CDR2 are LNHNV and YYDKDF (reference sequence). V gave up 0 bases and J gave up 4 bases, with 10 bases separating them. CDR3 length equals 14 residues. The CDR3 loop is CATSRDVWRYEQYF. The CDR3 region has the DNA TGTGCCACCAGCAGAGATGTTTGGAGGTACGAGCAGTACTTC.

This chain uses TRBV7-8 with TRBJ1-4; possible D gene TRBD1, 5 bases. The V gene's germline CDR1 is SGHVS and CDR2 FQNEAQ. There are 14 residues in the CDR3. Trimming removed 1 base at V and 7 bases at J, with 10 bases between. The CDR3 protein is CASSLGGRREKLFF. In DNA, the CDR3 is TGTGCCAGCAGCTTAGGGGGACGACGTGAAAAACTGTTTTTT.

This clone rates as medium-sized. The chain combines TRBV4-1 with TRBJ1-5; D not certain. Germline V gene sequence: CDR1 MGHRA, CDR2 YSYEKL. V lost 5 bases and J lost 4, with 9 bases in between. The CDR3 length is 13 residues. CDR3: CASSKDSNQPQHF. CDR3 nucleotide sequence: TGCGCCAGCAGCAAGGATTCGAATCAGCCCCAGCATTTT.

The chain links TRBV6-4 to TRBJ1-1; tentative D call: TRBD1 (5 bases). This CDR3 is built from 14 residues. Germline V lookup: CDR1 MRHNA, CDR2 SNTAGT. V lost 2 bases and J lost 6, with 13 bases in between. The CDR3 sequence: CASSDHNGGAEAFF. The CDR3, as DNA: TGTGCCAGCAGTGACCACAACGGAGGGGCTGAAGCTTTCTTT.

CDR3 nucleotides: TGCGCCAGCAGCCAAGAGGGGACTAGCGGTAATGAGCAGTTCTTC. Translated: CASSQEGTSGNEQFF. V is TRBV4-1 and J is TRBJ2-1; 11 positions agree with TRBD2. The CDR3 is made up of 15 amino acids. Germline assignment: CDR1 MGHRA and CDR2 YSYEKL. J lost 7 bases, V lost 0 bases, and 2 bases had no gene match.

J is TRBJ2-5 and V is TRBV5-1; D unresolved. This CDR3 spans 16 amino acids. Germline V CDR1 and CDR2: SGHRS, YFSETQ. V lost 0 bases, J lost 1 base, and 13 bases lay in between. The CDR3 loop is CASSLGARSAQETQYF. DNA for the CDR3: TGCGCCAGCAGCTTGGGGGCTAGATCTGCCCAAGAGACCCAGTACTTC.

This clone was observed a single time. The CDR3 sequence is CASSLKQGGAFF. The CDR3 DNA sequence: TGTGCCAGCAGTTTAAAACAGGGTGGGGCTTTCTTT. The chain has TRBV28 and TRBJ1-1; D perhaps matches TRBD1 (6 bases). V was trimmed by 2 bases and J by 11 bases, leaving 12 bases between them. CDR1 is MDHEN and CDR2 is SYDVKM in the germline V gene. The CDR3 has 12 amino acids.

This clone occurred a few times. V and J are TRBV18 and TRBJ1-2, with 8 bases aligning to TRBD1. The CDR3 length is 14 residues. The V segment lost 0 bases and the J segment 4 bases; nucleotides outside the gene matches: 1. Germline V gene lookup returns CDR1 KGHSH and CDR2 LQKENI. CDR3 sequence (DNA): TGTGCCAGCTCACCACCCGGGACAGGCTATGGCTACACCTTC. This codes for CASSPPGTGYGYTF.

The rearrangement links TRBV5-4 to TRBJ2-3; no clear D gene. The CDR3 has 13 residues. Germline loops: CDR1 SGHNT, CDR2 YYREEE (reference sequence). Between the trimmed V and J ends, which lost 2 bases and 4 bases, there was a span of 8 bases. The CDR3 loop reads CASSFRGADTQYF. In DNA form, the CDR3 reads TGTGCCAGCAGCTTTCGCGGAGCAGATACGCAGTATTTT.

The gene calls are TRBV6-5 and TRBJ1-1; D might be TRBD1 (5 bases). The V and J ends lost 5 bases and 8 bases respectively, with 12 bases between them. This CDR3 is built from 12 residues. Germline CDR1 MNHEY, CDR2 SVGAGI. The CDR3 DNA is TGTGCCAGCAGTGAAGGGGCCCGGGAAGCTTTCTTT. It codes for CASSEGAREAFF.

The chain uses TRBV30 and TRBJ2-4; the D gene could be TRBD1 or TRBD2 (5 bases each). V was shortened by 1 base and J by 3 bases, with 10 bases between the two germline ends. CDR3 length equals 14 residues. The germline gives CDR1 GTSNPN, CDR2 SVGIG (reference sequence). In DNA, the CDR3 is TGTGCCTGGAGTGGGGGCGCGGGCAAAAACATTCAGTACTTC. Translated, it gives CAWSGGAGKNIQYF.

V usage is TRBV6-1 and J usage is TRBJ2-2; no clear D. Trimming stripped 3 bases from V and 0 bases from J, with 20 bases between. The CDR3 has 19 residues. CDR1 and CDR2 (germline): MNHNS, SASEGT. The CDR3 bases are TGTGCCAGCAGTGATCCCCCGCCCGGGTCCTACGCGAACACCGGGGAGCTGTTTTTT. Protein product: CASSDPPPGSYANTGELFF.

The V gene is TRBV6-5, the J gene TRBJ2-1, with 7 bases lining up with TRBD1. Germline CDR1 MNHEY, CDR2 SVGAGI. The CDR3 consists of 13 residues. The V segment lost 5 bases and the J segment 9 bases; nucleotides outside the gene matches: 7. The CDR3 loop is CASSGRTGREQFF. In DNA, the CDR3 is TGTGCCAGCAGTGGGCGGACAGGCCGTGAGCAGTTCTTC.

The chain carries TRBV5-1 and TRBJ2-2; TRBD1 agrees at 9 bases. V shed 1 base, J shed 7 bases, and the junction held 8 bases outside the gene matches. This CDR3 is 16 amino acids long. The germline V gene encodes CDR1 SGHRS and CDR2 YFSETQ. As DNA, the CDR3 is TGCGCCAGCAGCTTGACGGGACAGGGTATCATCGGGGAGCTGTTTTTT. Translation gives CASSLTGQGIIGELFF.

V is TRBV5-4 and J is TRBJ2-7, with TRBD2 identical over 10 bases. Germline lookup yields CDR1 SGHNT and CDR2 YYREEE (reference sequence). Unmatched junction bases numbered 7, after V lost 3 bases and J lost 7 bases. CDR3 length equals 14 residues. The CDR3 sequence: CASSSSGSSWEQYF. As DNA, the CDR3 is TGTGCCAGCAGCTCTAGCGGGAGCTCCTGGGAGCAGTACTTC.

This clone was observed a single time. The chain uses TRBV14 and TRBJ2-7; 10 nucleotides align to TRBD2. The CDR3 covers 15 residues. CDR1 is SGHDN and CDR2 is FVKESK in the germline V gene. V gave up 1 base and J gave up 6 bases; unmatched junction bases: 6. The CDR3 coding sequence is TGTGCCAGCAGCCAAGGGCTAGCGGGAGTTACCGAGCAGTACTTC. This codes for CASSQGLAGVTEQYF.

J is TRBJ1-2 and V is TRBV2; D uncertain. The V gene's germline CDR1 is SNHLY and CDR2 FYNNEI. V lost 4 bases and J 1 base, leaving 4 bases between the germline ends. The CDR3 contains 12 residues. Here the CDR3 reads CASSANNYGYTF. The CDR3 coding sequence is TGTGCCAGCAGTGCCAATAACTATGGCTACACCTTC.

CDR3 in amino acids: CASSSGLAPDNEQFF. The CDR3 DNA reads as TGTGCCAGCAGCTCCGGACTAGCGCCAGACAATGAGCAGTTCTTC. The genes are TRBV7-2 and TRBJ2-1; 9 bases align to TRBD2. Germline CDR1 reads SGHTA; CDR2 reads FQGNSA. V dropped 4 bases and J dropped 5; count of bases not matched to a gene: 6. The CDR3 has 15 amino acids. Drawing the rest from reference TRBV7-2 and TRBJ2-1, the complete variable domain is GAGVSQSPSNKVTEKGKDVELRCDPISGHTALYWYRQSLGQGLEFLIYFQGNSAPDKSGLPSDRFSAERTGGSVSTLTIQRTQQEDSAVYLCASSSGLAPDNEQFFGPGTRLTVL.

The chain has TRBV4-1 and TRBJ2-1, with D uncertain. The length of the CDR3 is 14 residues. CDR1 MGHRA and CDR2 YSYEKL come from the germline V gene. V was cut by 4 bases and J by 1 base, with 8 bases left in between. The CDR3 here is CASSLGVSYNEQFF. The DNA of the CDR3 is TGCGCCAGCAGCCTAGGAGTGTCCTACAATGAGCAGTTCTTC.

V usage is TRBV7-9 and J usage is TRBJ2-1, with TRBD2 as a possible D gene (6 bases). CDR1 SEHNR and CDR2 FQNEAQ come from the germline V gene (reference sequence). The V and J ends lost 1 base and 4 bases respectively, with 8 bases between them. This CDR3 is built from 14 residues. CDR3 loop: CASSLGGLYNEQFF. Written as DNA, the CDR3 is TGTGCCAGCAGCTTAGGGGGACTGTACAATGAGCAGTTCTTC.

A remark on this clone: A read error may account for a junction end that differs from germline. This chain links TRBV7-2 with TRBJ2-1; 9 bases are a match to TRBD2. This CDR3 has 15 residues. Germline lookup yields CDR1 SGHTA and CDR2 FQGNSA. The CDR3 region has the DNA TGTGCCAGCAGCCTGGGGACTAGCTCCGACAATGAGCAGTTCTTC. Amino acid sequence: CASSLGTSSDNEQFF.

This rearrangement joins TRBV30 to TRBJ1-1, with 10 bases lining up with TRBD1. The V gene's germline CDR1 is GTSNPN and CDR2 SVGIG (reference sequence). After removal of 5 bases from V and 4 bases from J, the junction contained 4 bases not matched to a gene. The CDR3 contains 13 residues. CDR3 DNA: TGTGCCTGGGTAAGGACAGGGGGCACTGAAGCTTTCTTT. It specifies CAWVRTGGTEAFF.

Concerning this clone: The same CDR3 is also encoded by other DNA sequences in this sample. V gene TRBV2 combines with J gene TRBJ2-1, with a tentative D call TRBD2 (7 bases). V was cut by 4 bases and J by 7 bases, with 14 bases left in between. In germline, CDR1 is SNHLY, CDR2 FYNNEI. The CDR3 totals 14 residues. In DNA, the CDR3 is TGTGCCAGCAGTGGTGTAGGGGGGGAGAATGAGCAGTTCTTC. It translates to CASSGVGGENEQFF.

CDR3 amino acids: CASSPASGAYGYTF. The CDR3 nucleotides are TGTGCCAGCAGCCCAGCCTCAGGAGCCTATGGCTACACCTTC. The V gene is TRBV7-2, the J gene TRBJ1-2; D is undetermined. The CDR3 is made up of 14 amino acids. V was pared by 5 bases and J by 4 bases, with 14 bases between. Germline V gives CDR1 SGHTA, CDR2 FQGNSA.

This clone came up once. CDR3 amino acids: CASSEAVGGGETQYF. In nucleotides, the CDR3 is TGTGCCAGCAGTGAAGCGGTGGGGGGAGGAGAGACCCAGTACTTC. V is TRBV6-1 and J is TRBJ2-5, with D perhaps matching TRBD2 (6 bases). Trimming took off 0 bases at V and 4 bases at J, with 12 bases between the two ends. Germline CDR1 MNHNS, CDR2 SASEGT. The CDR3 is 15 residues long.

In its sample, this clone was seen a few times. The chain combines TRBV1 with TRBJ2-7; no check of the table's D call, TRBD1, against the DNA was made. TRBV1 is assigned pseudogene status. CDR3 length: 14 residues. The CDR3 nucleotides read TGCACCACCCCGCGGTCAGGGCCCTCCTACGAGCAGTACTTC. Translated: CTTPRSGPSYEQYF.